A selection of T cell receptor beta chains follows, all from one sample in a study of vaccination and CD4 T cells after COVID-19. No antigen has been identified for these receptors. From the PCR reads, TCRdb called clonotypes with MiXCR, one entry per CDR3 protein. The sample shows about 7,200 distinct CDR3 sequences, around 30% of them seen only once. Sequencing was carried out using CD4+ T cells from blood, cultured in vitro. These receptors came from a human donor in good health. Both conserved end residues are part of each CDR3. D genes are given only for firm matches. Some rows have no size entry. The others give once, few or many, or a class for an expanded clone.

>.|TRBJ1-1|.|20|TRBV29-1
TGCAGCGTTAGCCTTCTGGGTTCGCGAGGGGCGCCGGCTGCGAACACTGAAGCTTTCTTT
CSVSLLGSRGAPAANTEAFF
>.|TRBJ1-2|TRBD1|16|TRBV7-8
TGTGCCAGCAGCTTAGGACCTTCTTCAGGGGGCTATGGCTACACCTTC
CASSLGPSSGGYGYTF
>few|TRBJ1-5|.|14|TRBV20-1
TGCAGTGCTAGAGTAGGATCCGGAAATCAGCCCCAGCATTTT
CSARVGSGNQPQHF
>.|TRBJ1-1|.|17|TRBV7-9
TGTGCCAGCAGCCCCGAGACGGCAATTACCTCGAACACTGAAGCTTTCTTT
CASSPETAITSNTEAFF
>few|TRBJ1-1|.|15|TRBV19
TGTGCCAGTAGTTTACGGTGGGTTGTGAACACTGAAGCTTTCTTT
CASSLRWVVNTEAFF
>few|TRBJ2-5|TRBD2|14|TRBV20-1
TGCAGTGCTATCCAGCGGGAGGGTCAAGAGACCCAGTACTTC
CSAIQREGQETQYF
>few|TRBJ2-2|.|15|TRBV20-1
TGCAGTGCTAGACGCAGGGGTCTCCGCACCGGGGAGCTGTTTTTT
CSARRRGLRTGELFF
>.|TRBJ2-3|TRBD2|17|TRBV28
TGTGCCAGCAGTTTCCCCCTAGCGGGAGAGAGCACAGATACGCAGTATTTT
CASSFPLAGESTDTQYF
>.|TRBJ1-2|.|17|TRBV4-3
TGCGCCAGCAGCCAAGATTCAGGTTTTGAAGCTAACTATGGCTACACCTTC
CASSQDSGFEANYGYTF
>few|TRBJ2-7|TRBD2|12|TRBV7-9
TGTGCCAGCAGCTCAAGCGGGGGCGAGCAGTACTTC
CASSSSGGEQYF
>once|TRBJ2-2|.|14|TRBV6-1
TGTGCCAGCAGCCGGGATTACGACACCGGGGAGCTGTTTTTT
CASSRDYDTGELFF
>once|TRBJ2-1|TRBD1|13|TRBV5-4
TGTGCCAGCAGACAGGGGCCGGTCAATGAGCAGTTCTTC
CASRQGPVNEQFF